Presented here are 21 T cell receptor beta chains from one specimen sequenced in a study of preoperative IRX-2 immunotherapy in early breast cancer. TCRdb's table, derived via immunoSEQ multiplex PCR, lists solely in-frame clones and lacks some. This sample has tens of thousands of clones, with 80% to 85% found just once. Described treatment: preoperative locoregional IRX-2 cytokine immunotherapy. The specimen was lymph node tissue, collected from a patient treated with IRX-2 immunotherapy. The receptors come from a human donor with breast cancer.

The chain is built from TRBV28 and TRBJ2-1; tentatively, D is TRBD2 (6 bases). The V end was cut by 3 bases, the J end by 2 bases, with 11 bases between. Germline assignment: CDR1 MDHEN and CDR2 SYDVKM. The CDR3 is 15 amino acids. The chain's CDR3 is CASSFFGGTYNEQFF. DNA of the CDR3: TGTGCCAGCAGTTTTTTTGGCGGGACCTACAATGAGCAGTTCTTC.

The gene calls are TRBV30 and TRBJ2-1, with unresolved D. Germline V gene data show CDR1 as GTSNPN and CDR2 as SVGIG (reference sequence). This CDR3 has 15 amino acids. Trimming pared 0 bases from V and 6 bases from J, leaving 15 bases between. CDR3 bases: TGTGCCTGGAGTGTACCCGGAAGAGGTACCAATGAGCAGTTCTTC. The encoded protein is CAWSVPGRGTNEQFF.

This chain joins TRBV18 and TRBJ2-7, with D maybe TRBD1 (6 bases). CDR1 is KGHSH and CDR2 is LQKENI in the germline V gene. Trimming pared 3 bases from V and 3 bases from J, leaving 9 bases between. The CDR3 runs 13 residues. The CDR3 loop is CASSPGRGYEQYF. In DNA form, the CDR3 reads TGTGCCAGCTCACCGGGCAGGGGCTACGAGCAGTACTTC.

This sequence joins TRBV19 and TRBJ1-4; possible D gene TRBD1, 5 bases. V shed 3 bases and J shed 0 bases, with 5 bases lying between them. The germline V gene has CDR1 LNHDA and CDR2 SQIVND (reference sequence). The CDR3 length is 14 residues. Written as DNA, the CDR3 is TGTGCCAGTAGTATCAGGGCAACTAATGAAAAACTGTTTTTT. It translates to CASSIRATNEKLFF.

The V and J genes are TRBV19 and TRBJ2-1; TRBD1 aligns across 8 bases. CDR3 length: 19 residues. After removal of 1 base from V and 2 bases from J, the junction contained 13 bases not matched to a gene. The V gene's germline CDR1 is LNHDA and CDR2 SQIVND (reference sequence). CDR3 sequence: CASSIAFFPGRGPYNEQFF. CDR3 DNA: TGTGCCAGTAGTATAGCTTTCTTCCCAGGCAGGGGGCCCTACAATGAGCAGTTCTTC.

The rearrangement joins TRBV18 to TRBJ1-6; D is possibly TRBD1 (5 bases). The CDR3 has 14 amino acids. Germline V lookup: CDR1 KGHSH, CDR2 LQKENI. Trimming removed 3 bases from V and 8 bases from J, with 11 bases in between. CDR3 residues: CASSPVGEHSPLHF. The CDR3 coding sequence is TGTGCCAGCTCACCGGTAGGGGAACATTCACCCCTCCACTTT. Full variable domain (rest looked up from reference TRBV18 and TRBJ1-6): NAGVMQNPRHLVRRRGQEARLRCSPMKGHSHVYWYRQLPEEGLKFMVYLQKENIIDESGMPKERFSAEFPKEGPSILRIQQVVRGDSAAYFCASSPVGEHSPLHFGNGTRLTVT.

Here the CDR3 DNA reads TGTGCCAGTAGTCCAGTAGGACAGCACGGCTACACCTTC. Encoded protein: CASSPVGQHGYTF. This rearrangement joins TRBV19 to TRBJ1-2; tentative D call: TRBD1 (6 bases). The CDR3 is 13 amino acids. CDR1 and CDR2 (germline): LNHDA, SQIVND (reference sequence). The V gene lost 5 bases and the J gene lost 8 bases, with 15 bases spanning the gap.

This chain connects TRBV12-5 to TRBJ2-7, with 8 bases that match TRBD1. The CDR3 has 13 amino acids. CDR1 and CDR2 from the germline V gene are LGHNT and FRNRAP. CDR3 DNA sequence: TGTGCCAGCACCGGACAGGGAACAAACGAGCAGTACTTC. Its protein product is CASTGQGTNEQYF. Combining the CDR3 with reference TRBV12-5 and TRBJ2-7 gives the whole variable domain DARVTQTPRHKVTEMGQEVTMRCQPILGHNTVFWYRQTMMQGLELLAYFRNRAPLDDSGMPKDRFSAEMPDATLATLKIQPSEPRDSAVYFCASTGQGTNEQYFGPGTRLTVT.

This clone was seen a single time. The rearrangement uses TRBV29-1 and TRBJ2-2, with D possibly TRBD1 on 6 matching bases. This CDR3 is built from 16 residues. Per germline, CDR1 SQVTM and CDR2 ANQGSEA. The V end lost 4 bases, the J end lost 4 bases, and 19 bases lay between the germline ends. The chain's CDR3 is CSVVARGPSVTGELFF. CDR3 sequence (DNA): TGCAGCGTTGTTGCCAGGGGACCCTCGGTCACCGGGGAGCTGTTTTTT.

V gene TRBV19 combines with J gene TRBJ2-1; D might be TRBD1 or TRBD2, each matching 5 bases. The V end was cut by 5 bases, the J end by 5 bases, with 10 bases between. This CDR3 is built from 13 residues. Germline assignment: CDR1 LNHDA and CDR2 SQIVND (reference sequence). The CDR3 coding sequence is TGTGCCAGTAGTCCGGGACCGCACAATGAGCAGTTCTTC. Amino acid sequence: CASSPGPHNEQFF.

V and J are TRBV6-8 and TRBJ2-1; 12 bases align to TRBD2. The CDR3 extends over 16 amino acids. Germline V gene data show CDR1 as MNHGY and CDR2 as SAAAGT. V lost 6 bases and J lost 7; bases outside the gene matches: 10. CDR3 region: CASRPRTSGTLNEQFF. Here the CDR3 DNA reads TGTGCCAGCAGACCCCGGACTAGCGGGACGTTGAATGAGCAGTTCTTC.

This sequence joins TRBV28 and TRBJ2-7; D gene unclear. The CDR3 loop spans 13 amino acids. CDR1 and CDR2 (germline): MDHEN, SYDVKM. V lost 3 bases, J lost 2 bases, and 8 bases lay in between. This CDR3 is CASSFALAYEQYF. DNA of the CDR3: TGTGCCAGCAGTTTTGCCCTAGCCTACGAGCAGTACTTC.

The rearrangement uses TRBV6-8 and TRBJ1-5; D is undetermined. The CDR3 is 14 amino acids. Per the germline V gene, CDR1 is MNHGY and CDR2 is SAAAGT. Trimming took 0 bases from V and 2 from J, leaving 5 bases between them. The CDR3 nucleotides read TGTGCCAGCAGTTACTCTCCTGGCAATCAGCCCCAGCATTTT. Translation gives CASSYSPGNQPQHF.

The genes are TRBV18 and TRBJ2-7, with a possible D match to TRBD2 (6 bases). Germline CDR1 and CDR2: KGHSH and LQKENI. The CDR3 contains 15 residues. Between the trimmed V and J ends, which lost 2 bases and 0 bases, there was a span of 11 bases. The CDR3 reads CASSPSGRSSYEQYF. DNA of the CDR3: TGTGCCAGCTCACCATCCGGGAGAAGCTCCTACGAGCAGTACTTC. Full variable domain (missing parts from reference TRBV18 and TRBJ2-7): NAGVMQNPRHLVRRRGQEARLRCSPMKGHSHVYWYRQLPEEGLKFMVYLQKENIIDESGMPKERFSAEFPKEGPSILRIQQVVRGDSAAYFCASSPSGRSSYEQYFGPGTRLTVT.

The chain employs TRBV6-8 and TRBJ1-1; D is unresolved. The CDR3 length is 15 residues. CDR1 and CDR2 (germline): MNHGY, SAAAGT. Trimming cost V 0 bases and J 0 bases, with 8 bases left between them. The CDR3 here is CASSYSNQLNTEAFF. In nucleotides, the CDR3 is TGTGCCAGCAGTTACTCGAATCAGTTGAACACTGAAGCTTTCTTT.

This sequence joins TRBV29-1 and TRBJ2-3; D is possibly TRBD2 (5 bases). Germline V gene sequence: CDR1 SQVTM, CDR2 ANQGSEA. The CDR3 runs to 15 residues. Here the CDR3 reads CTPGPERTGADTQYF. The CDR3 region has the DNA TGCACCCCCGGGCCTGAAAGGACTGGGGCAGATACGCAGTATTTT.

The V gene is TRBV6-7, the J gene TRBJ2-1; 8 bases are a match to TRBD2. TRBV6-7 has ORF status, its function being uncertain. The CDR3 extends over 15 amino acids. The V gene end was trimmed by 2 bases and the J gene end by 3 bases; junction bases not matched to a gene: 3. The CDR3 coding sequence is TGTGCCAGCAGTTACACTAGCGGACTCTACAATGAGCAGTTCTTC. Translating it yields CASSYTSGLYNEQFF.

The CDR3: CAISEASGANVLTF. In DNA form, the CDR3 reads TGTGCCATCAGCGAGGCCTCTGGGGCCAACGTCCTGACTTTC. The chain recombines TRBV6-8 with TRBJ2-6; no clear D gene. The V end was cut by 10 bases, the J end by 0 bases, with 10 bases between. The CDR3 consists of 14 residues. CDR1 and CDR2 (germline): MNHGY, SAAAGT.

V gene TRBV28 combines with J gene TRBJ1-3; 7 bases are a match to TRBD1. V gave up 4 bases and J gave up 3 bases; unmatched junction bases: 9. CDR1 and CDR2 from the germline V gene are MDHEN and SYDVKM. This CDR3 is built from 16 residues. The CDR3 spells CASSCDRERCGNTIYF. CDR3 in DNA: TGTGCCAGCAGTTGCGACAGGGAACGCTGTGGAAACACCATATATTTT.

The chain employs TRBV25-1 and TRBJ1-4; D is possibly TRBD1 (6 bases). CDR1 MGHDK and CDR2 SYGVNS come from the germline V gene. The V end lost 5 bases, the J end lost 8 bases, and 15 bases lay between the germline ends. The CDR3 is made up of 14 amino acids. The CDR3 DNA is TGTGCCAGCAGTTTAGGGGGAATCGGGGAAAAACTGTTTTTT. Protein product: CASSLGGIGEKLFF. Looking up the rest from reference TRBV25-1 and TRBJ1-4 gives the full variable domain: EADIYQTPRYLVIGTGKKITLECSQTMGHDKMYWYQQDPGMELHLIHYSYGVNSTEKGDLSSESTVSRIRTEHFPLTLESARPSHTSQYLCASSLGGIGEKLFFGSGTQLSVL.

The chain couples TRBV19 to TRBJ2-1, with TRBD2 as a possible D gene (6 bases). Germline V lookup: CDR1 LNHDA, CDR2 SQIVND (reference sequence). The CDR3 sequence is 15 residues long. The germline V and J ends were trimmed by 7 bases and 6 bases, with 19 bases remaining between them. CDR3 DNA sequence: TGTGCCAGTACCCCGGGAGCCGCCCGGGGCAATGAGCAGTTCTTC. This gives the protein CASTPGAARGNEQFF. The entire variable domain, with the rest obtained from reference TRBV19 and TRBJ2-1, is as follows: DGGITQSPKYLFRKEGQNVTLSCEQNLNHDAMYWYRQDPGQGLRLIYYSQIVNDFQKGDIAEGYSVSREKKESFPLTVTSAQKNPTAFYLCASTPGAARGNEQFFGPGTRLTVL.